The rows below give T cell receptor beta chains drawn from one sample of a study of shared clonotypes between healthy human individuals. This table comes from immunoSEQ multiplex PCR, and its TCRdb copy is limited to in-frame clones, with some not included. The data contain some 2.1 million clones, about 94% of them singletons. Specimen: naive CD8+ T cells from PBMCs. These receptors were collected from a young man in good health. Some clones in this sample may be carry-over from other donors' samples. CDR3s include the opening cysteine and the closing phenylalanine or tryptophan. Each record gives: D gene, V gene, clone size, J gene, CDR3 DNA, CDR3 protein. The D gene is left open where the match is weak. Rows may omit the clone size; those that give it use once, few, many or a size class.

d_gene: TRBD1; v_gene: TRBV9; abundance: few; j_gene: TRBJ2-7; CDR3nt: TGTGCCAGCAGCGGACAGGGTTACGAGCAGTACTTC; CDR3aa: CASSGQGYEQYF
d_gene: TRBD2; v_gene: TRBV7-9; abundance: .; j_gene: TRBJ2-3; CDR3nt: TGTGCCAGCTGCCGACTAGCGGGCAGCACAGATACGCAGTATTTT; CDR3aa: CASCRLAGSTDTQYF
d_gene: .; v_gene: TRBV7-9; abundance: .; j_gene: TRBJ2-7; CDR3nt: TGTGCCAGCAGCCCGCGCGGGCAGTACTTC; CDR3aa: CASSPRGQYF
d_gene: .; v_gene: TRBV10-3; abundance: .; j_gene: TRBJ1-2; CDR3nt: TGTGCCATCAGTGAGTCTGGGAGAACTAACTATGGCTACACCTTC; CDR3aa: CAISESGRTNYGYTF
d_gene: .; v_gene: TRBV28; abundance: .; j_gene: TRBJ2-7; CDR3nt: TGTGCCAGCAGTCATCACGGGACTGCGTACGAGCAGTACTTC; CDR3aa: CASSHHGTAYEQYF
d_gene: TRBD1; v_gene: TRBV7-8; abundance: .; j_gene: TRBJ2-5; CDR3nt: TGTGCCAGCAGCTTAGCGACAGGGCAAGAGACCCAGTACTTC; CDR3aa: CASSLATGQETQYF
d_gene: TRBD1; v_gene: TRBV7-9; abundance: .; j_gene: TRBJ2-1; CDR3nt: TGTGCCAGCAGCTCCCGACAGGGGGCGGGTAATGAGCAGTTCTTC; CDR3aa: CASSSRQGAGNEQFF
d_gene: TRBD2; v_gene: TRBV10-1; abundance: .; j_gene: TRBJ2-1; CDR3nt: TGCGCCAGCAGTGCGGGACTAGCGGGAAACAATGAGCAGTTCTTC; CDR3aa: CASSAGLAGNNEQFF
d_gene: .; v_gene: TRBV11-2; abundance: .; j_gene: TRBJ2-5; CDR3nt: TGTGCCAGCAGCTTAGGTCCGGGGGGCTGGGAGACCCAGTACTTC; CDR3aa: CASSLGPGGWETQYF
d_gene: TRBD1; v_gene: TRBV6-5; abundance: .; j_gene: TRBJ2-7; CDR3nt: TGTGCCAGCATTCGGACAGGGTTGGTCCACGAGCAGTACTTC; CDR3aa: CASIRTGLVHEQYF
d_gene: .; v_gene: TRBV19; abundance: .; j_gene: TRBJ2-5; CDR3nt: TGTGCCAATGACGGACCAGGGGTAGTCGGGGAGACCCAGTACTTC; CDR3aa: CANDGPGVVGETQYF
d_gene: .; v_gene: TRBV2; abundance: .; j_gene: TRBJ2-1; CDR3nt: TGTGCCAGCAGTTGGACATCCTACAATGAGCAGTTCTTC; CDR3aa: CASSWTSYNEQFF
d_gene: .; v_gene: TRBV12-5; abundance: .; j_gene: TRBJ2-2; CDR3nt: TGTGCTAGTGGTTTGGTACCCGTCGGACCTACCGGCGGGGAGCTGTTTTTT; CDR3aa: CASGLVPVGPTGGELFF
d_gene: TRBD1; v_gene: TRBV9; abundance: .; j_gene: TRBJ1-2; CDR3nt: TGTGCCAGCAGCGTATCCCCGGACAGGGTGGACTATGGCTACACCTTC; CDR3aa: CASSVSPDRVDYGYTF
d_gene: .; v_gene: TRBV28; abundance: .; j_gene: TRBJ1-1; CDR3nt: TGTGCCAGCAAAGTTGGACCGAGGAGTGGAACTGAAGCTTTCTTT; CDR3aa: CASKVGPRSGTEAFF
d_gene: .; v_gene: TRBV6-6; abundance: .; j_gene: TRBJ2-1; CDR3nt: TGTGCCAGCTGCGACCCCGGACTAAATGAGCAGTTCTTC; CDR3aa: CASCDPGLNEQFF
d_gene: .; v_gene: TRBV28; abundance: .; j_gene: TRBJ2-1; CDR3nt: TGTGCCAGCAACTTGCGGACGAACAATGAGCAGTTCTTC; CDR3aa: CASNLRTNNEQFF
d_gene: .; v_gene: TRBV10-2; abundance: once; j_gene: TRBJ2-7; CDR3nt: TGCGCCAGCAGTAATGGTCTTGGCGCCCAATACGAGCAGTACTTC; CDR3aa: CASSNGLGAQYEQYF
d_gene: TRBD2; v_gene: TRBV4-1; abundance: .; j_gene: TRBJ2-6; CDR3nt: TGCGCCAGCAGCGAAACCGGACTAGGGCCGTGGGCCAACGTCCTGACTTTC; CDR3aa: CASSETGLGPWANVLTF
d_gene: .; v_gene: TRBV7-3; abundance: .; j_gene: TRBJ2-7; CDR3nt: TGTGCCAGCAGCCTCGGGACTTACTCCTTCGCGGCGGAGCAGTACTTC; CDR3aa: CASSLGTYSFAAEQYF
d_gene: .; v_gene: TRBV6-5; abundance: once; j_gene: TRBJ1-4; CDR3nt: TGTGCCAGCAGTTTTCATACCCGGGAGAAACTGTTTTTT; CDR3aa: CASSFHTREKLFF
d_gene: .; v_gene: TRBV21-1; abundance: .; j_gene: TRBJ2-7; CDR3nt: TGTGCCAGCACCCCGATTTCGGGGGGGGAGTACGAGCAGTACTTC; CDR3aa: CASTPISGGEYEQYF
d_gene: .; v_gene: TRBV2; abundance: .; j_gene: TRBJ2-1; CDR3nt: TGTGCCAGCAGTGATCGGTCCTACAATGAGCAGTTCTTC; CDR3aa: CASSDRSYNEQFF
d_gene: TRBD2; v_gene: TRBV7-9; abundance: .; j_gene: TRBJ2-1; CDR3nt: TGTGCCAGCAGAGATGGAGCGGGACTAGCGGGAGTTGAGCAGTTCTTC; CDR3aa: CASRDGAGLAGVEQFF
d_gene: .; v_gene: TRBV18; abundance: .; j_gene: TRBJ2-7; CDR3nt: TGTGCCAGCTCACCTCAACGGGGTACCGGCTACGAGCAGTACTTC; CDR3aa: CASSPQRGTGYEQYF
d_gene: TRBD1; v_gene: TRBV27; abundance: .; j_gene: TRBJ2-1; CDR3nt: TGTGCCAGCAGCCCACCTCGGACAGGTTACTACAATGAGCAGTTCTTC; CDR3aa: CASSPPRTGYYNEQFF
d_gene: .; v_gene: TRBV11-2; abundance: .; j_gene: TRBJ2-5; CDR3nt: TGTGCCAGCACCCAATCTATGGAGACCCAGTACTTC; CDR3aa: CASTQSMETQYF
d_gene: TRBD1; v_gene: TRBV19; abundance: .; j_gene: TRBJ1-5; CDR3nt: TGTGCCAGTACGACAGGGGTGGTGCAGCCCCAGCATTTT; CDR3aa: CASTTGVVQPQHF
d_gene: .; v_gene: TRBV28; abundance: .; j_gene: TRBJ2-5; CDR3nt: TGTGCCAGCAGTTACTACAGGGCTGGTGGGCAAGAGACCCAGTACTTC; CDR3aa: CASSYYRAGGQETQYF
d_gene: .; v_gene: TRBV10-3; abundance: once; j_gene: TRBJ2-3; CDR3nt: TGTGCCATCGGTTCGTCGAGAGCAGATACGCAGTATTTT; CDR3aa: CAIGSSRADTQYF
d_gene: .; v_gene: TRBV28; abundance: .; j_gene: TRBJ1-1; CDR3nt: TGTGCCAGCAGGCGGGGCCGGTTAGGGGCTTTCTTT; CDR3aa: CASRRGRLGAFF
d_gene: .; v_gene: TRBV29-1; abundance: .; j_gene: TRBJ2-6; CDR3nt: TGCAGCGTGGGAGGTTTAGGGGCCAACGTCCTGACTTTC; CDR3aa: CSVGGLGANVLTF
d_gene: .; v_gene: TRBV7-8; abundance: once; j_gene: TRBJ2-7; CDR3nt: TGTGCCAGCAGCTTAGCGTCAGGGGCGGGCAGGCACGAGCAGTACTTC; CDR3aa: CASSLASGAGRHEQYF
d_gene: TRBD2; v_gene: TRBV28; abundance: .; j_gene: TRBJ2-2; CDR3nt: TGTGCCAGCAGTAGTTTTGTGGGGCTAGCGGGAACCGGGGAGCTGTTTTTT; CDR3aa: CASSSFVGLAGTGELFF
d_gene: .; v_gene: TRBV13; abundance: .; j_gene: TRBJ2-4; CDR3nt: TGTGCCAGCAGTACTGGGGGAGAAAACATTCAGTACTTC; CDR3aa: CASSTGGENIQYF
d_gene: .; v_gene: TRBV29-1; abundance: .; j_gene: TRBJ1-3; CDR3nt: TGCAGCACCTCTTCTGGAAACACCATATATTTT; CDR3aa: CSTSSGNTIYF
d_gene: .; v_gene: TRBV19; abundance: once; j_gene: TRBJ1-2; CDR3nt: TGTGCCAGTAGTTACCGCCAGGTTAACTATGGCTACACCTTC; CDR3aa: CASSYRQVNYGYTF
d_gene: TRBD2; v_gene: TRBV27; abundance: .; j_gene: TRBJ2-3; CDR3nt: TGTGCCAGCAGTTTAGGCCCCCCCCCTAGCGGGAACACAGATACGCAGTATTTT; CDR3aa: CASSLGPPPSGNTDTQYF
d_gene: TRBD2; v_gene: TRBV9; abundance: once; j_gene: TRBJ2-7; CDR3nt: TGTGCCAGCAGCGGAGGGGGTAGCGGGGCTTCCTACGAGCAGTACTTC; CDR3aa: CASSGGGSGASYEQYF
d_gene: TRBD1; v_gene: TRBV15; abundance: .; j_gene: TRBJ2-7; CDR3nt: TGTGCCACCAGCCCACGTAGACAGGGGGCCCTCTACGAGCAGTACTTC; CDR3aa: CATSPRRQGALYEQYF
d_gene: .; v_gene: TRBV2; abundance: .; j_gene: TRBJ1-1; CDR3nt: TGTGCCAGCAGTGAGCATAAGAACACTGAAGCTTTCTTT; CDR3aa: CASSEHKNTEAFF
d_gene: .; v_gene: TRBV6-1; abundance: .; j_gene: TRBJ2-7; CDR3nt: TGTGCCAGCAGTGAATCGACAGGATGGGGCTACGAGCAGTACTTC; CDR3aa: CASSESTGWGYEQYF
d_gene: .; v_gene: TRBV2; abundance: .; j_gene: TRBJ2-3; CDR3nt: TGTGCCAGCAGTGAAGCCAGCGGAGCCACAGATACGCAGTATTTT; CDR3aa: CASSEASGATDTQYF
d_gene: TRBD2; v_gene: TRBV27; abundance: .; j_gene: TRBJ2-2; CDR3nt: TGTGCCAGCAGTTTAATCACTAGCGGGAGGTTCACCGGGGAGCTGTTTTTT; CDR3aa: CASSLITSGRFTGELFF
d_gene: .; v_gene: TRBV28; abundance: once; j_gene: TRBJ2-5; CDR3nt: TGTGCCAGCAGTTTGAACATCATCCAAGAGACCCAGTACTTC; CDR3aa: CASSLNIIQETQYF
d_gene: .; v_gene: TRBV10-3; abundance: .; j_gene: TRBJ2-7; CDR3nt: TGTGCCATCAGTGAGTCGAGGGGGGCAGAGAGCTCCTACGAGCAGTACTTC; CDR3aa: CAISESRGAESSYEQYF
d_gene: TRBD2; v_gene: TRBV7-9; abundance: .; j_gene: TRBJ2-7; CDR3nt: TGTGCCAGCAGCTTAGTAGCGGGGCAGGCCGAGCAGTACTTC; CDR3aa: CASSLVAGQAEQYF
d_gene: .; v_gene: TRBV6-5; abundance: .; j_gene: TRBJ2-7; CDR3nt: TGTGCCAGCAGTTACAGATGGGACGGACCCTACGAGCAGTACTTC; CDR3aa: CASSYRWDGPYEQYF
d_gene: TRBD1; v_gene: TRBV9; abundance: once; j_gene: TRBJ1-1; CDR3nt: TGTGCCAGCAGCATGGACAGGGTGGCCACTGAAGCTTTCTTT; CDR3aa: CASSMDRVATEAFF
d_gene: .; v_gene: TRBV19; abundance: .; j_gene: TRBJ1-1; CDR3nt: TGTGCCAGTATAGAAGGGGGGGAGTACACTGAAGCTTTCTTT; CDR3aa: CASIEGGEYTEAFF
d_gene: .; v_gene: TRBV27; abundance: once; j_gene: TRBJ2-7; CDR3nt: TGTGCCAGCAGTTTAGCCCCAGGGACCTACGAGCAGTACTTC; CDR3aa: CASSLAPGTYEQYF
d_gene: .; v_gene: TRBV2; abundance: .; j_gene: TRBJ2-7; CDR3nt: TGTGCCAGCAGTGAGGTGGGTGAGGGCGAGCAGTACTTC; CDR3aa: CASSEVGEGEQYF
d_gene: TRBD1; v_gene: TRBV9; abundance: .; j_gene: TRBJ2-3; CDR3nt: TGTGCCAGCAGCGTACACGGGACAGGGGCCACAGATACGCAGTATTTT; CDR3aa: CASSVHGTGATDTQYF
d_gene: .; v_gene: TRBV6-6; abundance: .; j_gene: TRBJ2-7; CDR3nt: TGTGCCAGCAGTTACCTCGGGGACATCGTTGCCTACGAGCAGTACTTC; CDR3aa: CASSYLGDIVAYEQYF
d_gene: TRBD2; v_gene: TRBV12-5; abundance: .; j_gene: TRBJ2-3; CDR3nt: TGTGCTGTCGAGAGCGGGAGGGCGGGAGATACGCAGTATTTT; CDR3aa: CAVESGRAGDTQYF
d_gene: .; v_gene: TRBV28; abundance: once; j_gene: TRBJ1-1; CDR3nt: TGTGCCAGCAGTTTATACAGGACAGTGAACACTGAAGCTTTCTTT; CDR3aa: CASSLYRTVNTEAFF
d_gene: .; v_gene: TRBV5-4; abundance: once; j_gene: TRBJ2-5; CDR3nt: TGTGCCAGCAGCGGGGAACAGGGTTCGGAGACCCAGTACTTC; CDR3aa: CASSGEQGSETQYF
d_gene: .; v_gene: TRBV28; abundance: .; j_gene: TRBJ1-4; CDR3nt: TGTGCCAGCAGCGAAATCAGCACGGGGGAGGAAAAACTGTTTTTT; CDR3aa: CASSEISTGEEKLFF
d_gene: TRBD2; v_gene: TRBV27; abundance: .; j_gene: TRBJ2-3; CDR3nt: TGTGCCAGCAGTCCACGACTAGCGGGAGCCACAGATACGCAGTATTTT; CDR3aa: CASSPRLAGATDTQYF
d_gene: TRBD1; v_gene: TRBV29-1; abundance: .; j_gene: TRBJ2-7; CDR3nt: TGCAGCGTTGAAGAGGGAATTACAGGGGAGACCTACGAGCAGTACTTC; CDR3aa: CSVEEGITGETYEQYF